The TCR beta chain under discussion was sequenced for a study of cytomegalovirus exposure and HLA in healthy donors. Overall study: Out of about 190 million T cells, an earlier analysis found fewer than 140 million unique TCR beta sequences in total.

General observations from the study: Analysis was carried out at a later point, and it linked a missense DCLRE1C variant to TCR beta V- and J-gene trimming. In an earlier analysis, about 87% or about 30%: the productive usage of most TCR beta V segments. The sole available immune exposure information was CMV serostatus.

This clone came up once. Its antigen remains unidentified. This CDR3 spans 16 amino acids. The germline V gene has CDR1 LNHNV and CDR2 YYDKDF (reference sequence). Germline trimming cut 6 bases from V and 7 bases from J; bases unmatched to any gene: 10. PCR was performed using 60 Vbeta and 13 Jbeta primers. Data came from immunoSEQ multiplex PCR; TCRdb stores just in-frame clones and leaves some out. The data hold around 140,000 clones, with about 80% observed a single time. The sample comprised PBMCs. The chain carries TRBV15 and TRBJ2-1, with 12 positions matching TRBD2. This TCR derives from a man aged 35 to 55 in good health and CMV-seronegative. Here the CDR3 reads CATRRPSGGAFNEQFF. The CDR3 DNA is TGTGCCACCAGGAGACCTAGCGGGGGGGCGTTTAATGAGCAGTTCTTC.